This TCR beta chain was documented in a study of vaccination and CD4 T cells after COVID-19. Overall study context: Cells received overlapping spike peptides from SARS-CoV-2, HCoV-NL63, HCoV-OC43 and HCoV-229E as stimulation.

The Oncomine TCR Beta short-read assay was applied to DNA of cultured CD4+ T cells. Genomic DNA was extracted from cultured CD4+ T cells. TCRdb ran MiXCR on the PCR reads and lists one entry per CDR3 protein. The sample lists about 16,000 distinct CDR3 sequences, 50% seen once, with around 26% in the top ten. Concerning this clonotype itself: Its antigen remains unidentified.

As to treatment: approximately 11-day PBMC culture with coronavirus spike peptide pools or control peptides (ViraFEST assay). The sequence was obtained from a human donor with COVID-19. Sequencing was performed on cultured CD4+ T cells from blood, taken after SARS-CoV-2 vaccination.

This CDR3 reads CASSLLDRGTDTQYF. The CDR3 region has the DNA TGTGCCAGCAGCTTATTGGACAGGGGGACAGATACGCAGTATTTT. This chain joins TRBV11-1 and TRBJ2-3; TRBD1 matches at 10 bases. The germline CDR1 and CDR2 sequences are SGHAT and FQDESV (reference sequence). After removal of 2 bases from V and 3 bases from J, the junction contained 2 bases not matched to a gene. The CDR3 covers 15 residues.